This TCR beta chain was profiled in a study of cytomegalovirus exposure and HLA in healthy donors. Study-level information: Earlier findings included some 120 million unique TCR beta sequences obtained from around 180 million T cells. Samples from HLA-typed donors yielded around 79 million unique TCRs in an early data release.

The PCR made use of 60 Vbeta and 13 Jbeta primers. The method was immunoSEQ multiplex PCR; TCRdb's version includes in-frame clones alone and lacks a portion of them. Of about 200,000 clones in the sample, approximately 80% were seen once. V trimming: 4 bases; J trimming: 4 bases; junction bases outside the gene matches: 3. The CDR3 spans 13 residues. Germline values: CDR1 MNHNS, CDR2 SASEGT. With respect to this clone: The antigen is undetermined.

General study findings and limits: Presence/absence analyses took donor sequencing depth as roughly uniform. One later analysis reportedly identified an Asian-associated ancestry cluster that showed fewer N-insertions than the roughly 700-donor mean.

The sample taken for sequencing was PBMCs. V gene TRBV6-1 combines with J gene TRBJ1-2, with 7 bases lining up with TRBD1. The sequence was collected from a woman aged 25 to 39 in good health and CMV-seronegative. The CDR3 DNA reads TGTGCCAGCAGTGGAGGGGGCTTCTATGGCTACACCTTC. Its protein product is CASSGGGFYGYTF.